This T cell receptor beta chain was captured by sequencing in a study of CD8+ T cells in alopecia areata. In the study overall: Spontaneously alopecic C3H/HeJ graft donors, about 6-12 months old, gave skin to approximately 7-11-week-old female C3H/HeJ mice. Study observations and caveats: Clarity of TCR sharing across patients fell short of that in mice, possibly HLA-related. For lesional scalp, especially alopecia totalis/universalis, clonality was higher than in normal scalp.

This clone was recorded many times. Its antigen is not identified. Gene names follow the mouse nomenclature. The read finishes 4 residues shy of the CDR3 end, and the germline J gene is used to complete it. The CDR3 contains 14 residues. CDR1 and CDR2 (germline): MSHET, SYDVDS. Time point here: mouse skin 6 weeks after grafting, around onset of hair loss. Graft-recipient mouse skin was sampled by biopsy at grafting and 3 and 6 weeks afterward. Reverse transcribed after extraction, RNA yielded cDNA as the sequencing template. Libraries were prepared by immunoSEQ multiplex PCR; TCRdb keeps only in-frame clonotypes and omits some of them. The sample has about 6,100 clones, none seen only once.

The specimen was skin, collected at week 6. This clonotype originated in a C3H/HeJ mouse with alopecia areata. These mice share the MHC haplotype H2-k. V usage is TRBV29 and J usage is TRBJ1-2, with TRBD1 identical over 9 bases. CDR3 region: CASSDTGGATDYTF. The CDR3 bases that were read are TGTGCTAGCAGCGATACAGGGGGCGCGACC.